Listed here is a single T cell receptor (beta chain). Its target antigen remains unknown. There are no base qualities to consult, and no much larger clone falls within one base. This sample is part of a study of blood T cell repertoires in COVID-19 (TCRdb year 2020). In terms of the full investigation: Samples covering the acute and convalescent phases of COVID-19 were provided by collaborators in the United States, Italy and Spain. The prospective study material was composed of cDNA or gDNA derived from T cells, B-cell-depleted T cells, or PBMCs. Deeply sampled blood TCRbeta repertoires from subjects exposed to, actively infected with, or recovered from COVID-19 were included in the dataset. The repertoires were released in a freely available public database meant as a resource for research on the immune response to SARS-CoV-2. The samples were drawn from two sources: the first 160 participants of the ongoing ImmuneRACE study, and over 950 subjects contributed by 6 global collaborators. A de-identified subject ID, COVID-19 status, age in years and sex were almost always included in the sample metadata. Where available, HLA class I and class II types were obtained from metadata supplied by the sample provider rather than from assay-based typing. Overall study outcomes, separate from this receptor: The amount of clinical and demographic metadata varied by source and participant and was provided uncurated.

TCRbeta CDR3 regions were amplified from genomic DNA using the immunoSEQ Assay, a bias-controlled multiplex PCR. Concerning the study's data processing: The number of nucleated cells in each sample was estimated by amplification of reference gene primers within the assay. To quantify the absolute abundance of each unique TCRbeta CDR3 rearrangement, sequence reads were collapsed and filtered. For each sample, productive Simpson clonality was calculated as the square root of Simpson's diversity index across productive rearrangements. Imported from immuneACCESS, the table was reduced by TCRdb to in-frame sequences with V and J called. These copies leave out some clones; in studies compared against another copy, an unresolved V gene accounts for under half, and the cause of the remainder is not known. For V, J and clone size, that table is used; D and trimming come from the DNA. This sample gives under 300,000 clones in total; approximately 86% of them show up just once. Of the sample, 6% to 9% is held by the ten largest clones.

Collaborating institutions collected whole blood in K2EDTA tubes following their own protocols. Collaborator samples were shipped for TCRbeta analysis as frozen whole blood, isolated PBMCs, or DNA extracted from either sample type. CDR1 is given as SGHTA and CDR2 as FQGNSA, both from the germline V gene. Here V drops 1 base and J drops 3 bases, and the junction holds 0 bases not matched to any gene. The CDR3, from cysteine to phenylalanine, totals 15 residues. Of the read, only the CDR3 DNA is kept; its 45 bases are in frame from base 1. The receptor chain draws on TRBV7-2 and TRBJ1-3, with 10 middle bases fitting TRBD1. This clonotype was obtained from a woman between 65 and 79 years old with active or convalescent COVID-19. The sample comprised peripheral blood. The nucleotide sequence is TGTGCCAGCAGCTTAGGGACAGGGGGTGGAAACACCATATATTTT. The encoded protein is CASSLGTGGGNTIYF.